The 24 T cell receptor beta chains presented below share a single source sample, sequenced in a study of regulatory T cells in long-lasting Graves disease. Researchers made TCR beta libraries by using iRepertoire HTBI primers and running Arm-PCR on CDR3 regions. TCRdb used MiXCR to reprocess the multiplex PCR reads, holding one entry per CDR3 protein. The sample shows a few hundred thousand distinct CDR3 sequences, around 19% of them seen only once. Described time point: newly diagnosed GD, antithyroid drugs for less than 3 months. TCR sequences were obtained from RNA taken from PBMCs. This specimen consisted of peripheral blood mononuclear cells (PBMCs), obtained at new diagnosis, from a patient treated with antithyroid drugs. These TCRs come from a female donor with Graves disease.

Many counts were recorded for this clonotype. Written as DNA, the CDR3 is TGTGCCACCAGTGATTGGTCCGGGACTAGCGCCTATGAGCAGTTCTTC. It encodes CATSDWSGTSAYEQFF. The chain employs TRBV24-1 and TRBJ2-1; 10 bases map to TRBD2. CDR3 size: 16 residues. With 2 bases clipped from V and 8 bases from J, the junction kept 8 bases outside the gene matches. Germline assignment: CDR1 KGHDR and CDR2 SFDVKD.

This clonotype has ten or more counts. The chain carries TRBV2 and TRBJ1-2; 10 nucleotides match TRBD1. The germline V gene encodes CDR1 SNHLY and CDR2 FYNNEI. The CDR3 runs 14 residues. V shed 11 bases, J shed 6 bases, and the junction held 12 bases outside the gene matches. CDR3 in DNA: TGTGCCGGAGTGAGGGACAGGGGCAATAATGGCTACACCTTC. Translated: CAGVRDRGNNGYTF.

About this clonotype: It is likely a read error: a sequence one base away is far more abundant. The V and J genes are TRBV11-2 and TRBJ2-3; TRBD2 agrees at 10 bases. Gene TRBJ2-7 matches the end of the DNA better, so the J call may be wrong. Per the germline V gene, CDR1 is SGHAT and CDR2 is FQNNGV. The CDR3 sequence is 14 residues long. This chain's CDR3 is CVSSEGLASYEQYF. As DNA, the CDR3 is TGTGTCAGCAGCGAGGGACTAGCGAGCTACGAGCAGTACTTC.

This clonotype was counted ten times or more. This chain links TRBV6-1 with TRBJ2-3; TRBD2 matches at 9 bases. Trimming took 2 bases from V and 0 from J; bases not matched to a gene: 6. The CDR3 has 17 amino acids. The germline V gene has CDR1 MNHNS and CDR2 SASEGT. The CDR3 sequence: CASSENGLATSTDTQYF. The CDR3 DNA is TGTGCCAGCAGTGAAAATGGACTAGCGACCAGCACAGATACGCAGTATTTT.

Ten or more counts support this clonotype. This chain links TRBV29-1 with TRBJ2-5; weak D call: TRBD1 (5 bases). The V end lost 3 bases, the J end lost 1 base, and 12 bases lay between the germline ends. Germline assignment: CDR1 SQVTM and CDR2 ANQGSEA. The CDR3 runs to 14 residues. CDR3 loop: CSVDSTDTQETQYF. CDR3 nucleotide sequence: TGCAGCGTTGATTCGACGGACACCCAAGAGACCCAGTACTTC.

This clonotype occurred many times. The rearrangement links TRBV7-8 to TRBJ2-1, with D unclear. Trimming removed 5 bases from V and 6 bases from J, with 17 bases in between. In germline, CDR1 is SGHVS, CDR2 FQNEAQ. The CDR3 is 15 residues long. This CDR3 reads CASSPLAIVGNEQFF. In nucleotides, the CDR3 is TGTGCCAGCAGCCCGCTGGCTATCGTTGGCAATGAGCAGTTCTTC.

This clonotype showed up many times. The chain has TRBV20-1 and TRBJ1-3; D gene unclear. The germline V gene encodes CDR1 DFQATT and CDR2 SNEGSKA (reference sequence). Trimming took off 0 bases at V and 0 bases at J, with 12 bases between the two ends. The CDR3 spans 16 residues. The DNA for the CDR3 is TGCAGTGCTAGAGATGCCTACTACAGCTCTGGAAACACCATATATTTT. Residues: CSARDAYYSSGNTIYF.

This clonotype has a count of ten or more. The rearrangement uses TRBV7-3 and TRBJ2-7; 7 bases agree with TRBD2. Per germline, CDR1 SGHTA and CDR2 FQGTGA. The J segment lost 5 bases and the V segment lost 0 bases, leaving 10 bases of the junction unmatched. The CDR3 extends over 16 amino acids. In DNA form, the CDR3 reads TGTGCCAGCAGCTTAACGGGCAGCGGGGCGGGGAACGAGCAGTACTTC. Its translation is CASSLTGSGAGNEQYF.

This clonotype was observed a few times. The V and J genes are TRBV9 and TRBJ2-2; no reliable D call. V was shortened by 4 bases and J by 2 bases, with 3 bases between the two germline ends. Germline lookup yields CDR1 SGDLS and CDR2 YYNGEE. CDR3 length: 12 residues. The CDR3 spells CASSRNTGELFF. The CDR3 nucleotides read TGTGCCAGCAGCCGAAACACCGGGGAGCTGTTTTTT.

This clonotype was found many times. The chain recombines TRBV12-3 or TRBV12-4 with TRBJ1-5; tentative D call: TRBD1 (6 bases). This CDR3 is 14 amino acids long. With 6 bases removed from V and 3 bases from J, the gap between germline ends came to 12 bases. The chain's CDR3 is CASSMDRFNQPQHF. The DNA of the CDR3 is TGTGCCAGCAGCATGGACAGATTCAATCAGCCCCAGCATTTT.

This clonotype was seen once. With only one base between it and a far larger clone, this is likely a read error. This chain uses TRBV6-5 with TRBJ2-3, with D perhaps TRBD2 (6 bases). CDR3 length equals 15 residues. The germline gives CDR1 MNHEY, CDR2 SVGAGI. CDR3 sequence reads: CASGYSGRDFDTQYF. The CDR3 coding sequence is TGTGCCAGCGGTTACTCGGGCAGGGACTTCGATACGCAGTATTTT.

The chain uses TRBV27 and TRBJ2-5; D is ambiguous. The CDR3 length is 13 residues. V dropped 2 bases and J dropped 7 bases, with 11 bases sitting between them. CDR1 and CDR2 (germline): MNHEY, SMNVEV (reference sequence). CDR3 loop: CASSLQRPGTQYF. CDR3 DNA sequence: TGTGCCAGCAGTTTACAGCGACCCGGGACCCAGTACTTC.

This clonotype was detected ten times or more. The chain is built from TRBV30 and TRBJ1-3; D unclear. The length of the CDR3 is 13 residues. Trimming removed 3 bases from V and 0 bases from J, with 6 bases in between. Per germline, CDR1 GTSNPN and CDR2 SVGIG (reference sequence). The CDR3 spells CAWSRLSGNTIYF. In DNA form, the CDR3 reads TGTGCCTGGAGCCGGCTCTCTGGAAACACCATATATTTT.

There are many counts of this clonotype. This chain uses TRBV2 with TRBJ1-5; 7 bases line up with TRBD1. Germline CDR1 SNHLY, CDR2 FYNNEI. The CDR3 length is 15 residues. The ends lost 3 bases at V and 2 bases at J; junction bases unmatched: 4. The CDR3 DNA reads TGTGCCAGCAGTGAGGGGCAGGGGGGCAATCAGCCCCAGCATTTT. Its protein is CASSEGQGGNQPQHF.

For this clonotype: This likely reflects a read error, since a far larger clone is one base away. The rearrangement uses TRBV28 and TRBJ2-7; no reliable D call. The germline V gene encodes CDR1 MDHEN and CDR2 SYDVKM. This CDR3 spans 12 amino acids. V lost 4 bases and J lost 9, with 13 bases in between. This CDR3 reads CASSSSTQVQYF. As DNA, the CDR3 is TGTGCCAGCAGTTCCTCGACCCAAGTGCAGTACTTC.

Comment on this clonotype: A read error is the likely source, as a far larger clone sits one nucleotide away. The chain is built from TRBV7-3 and TRBJ1-1; D not certain. This CDR3 has 14 amino acids. V gave up 4 bases and J gave up 0 bases, with 9 bases separating them. From germline, CDR1 is SGHTA and CDR2 FQGTGA. The CDR3 nucleotides are TGTGCCAGCAGCTATCGCAGTGTGAACACTGAAGCTTTCTTT. Translating gives CASSYRSVNTEAFF.

This clonotype has ten or more counts. The CDR3 is CASKDSRNTEAFF. CDR3 nucleotide sequence: TGTGCCAGCAAAGACAGCAGGAACACTGAAGCTTTCTTT. J is TRBJ1-1 and V is TRBV19, with D perhaps matching TRBD1 (5 bases). The germline V gene encodes CDR1 LNHDA and CDR2 SQIVND (reference sequence). The CDR3 has 13 residues. The V and J ends lost 9 bases and 1 base respectively, with 12 bases between them.

On this clonotype: This sequence is one base from a far larger clone and is likely a read error. Because it lacks the conserved phenylalanine or tryptophan at the end, this CDR3 is likely a read error. This chain connects TRBV9 to TRBJ2-5, with TRBD2 as a possible D gene (6 bases). The V gene's germline CDR1 is SGDLS and CDR2 YYNGEE. V lost 4 bases to trimming and J lost 2 bases, with 15 bases between them. CDR3 size: 15 residues. CDR3: CASSTTVAAQETQYL. Here the CDR3 DNA reads TGTGCCAGCAGCACTACCGTAGCGGCACAAGAGACCCAGTACCTC.

This clonotype occurred many times. The rearrangement links TRBV7-8 to TRBJ1-1; D gene ambiguous. CDR3 length: 15 residues. V was clipped by 7 bases and J by 2 bases, with 17 bases between them. CDR1 and CDR2 from the germline V gene are SGHVS and FQNEAQ. This CDR3 reads CASTRQRGSNTEAFF. Written as DNA, the CDR3 is TGTGCCAGCACTCGCCAACGAGGGTCTAACACTGAAGCTTTCTTT. Filled out from reference TRBV7-8 and TRBJ1-1, the complete variable domain reads GAGVSQSPRYKVAKRGQDVALRCDPISGHVSLFWYQQALGQGPEFLTYFQNEAQLDKSGLPSDRFFAERPEGSVSTLKIQRTQQEDSAVYLCASTRQRGSNTEAFFGQGTRLTVV.

V usage is TRBV4-1 and J usage is TRBJ1-1; 7 nucleotides match TRBD1. With V trimmed by 2 bases and J by 6 bases, 3 bases remained unmatched. Germline-derived CDR1 and CDR2 are MGHRA and YSYEKL. This CDR3 contains 13 residues. The CDR3 region has the DNA TGCGCCAGCAGCCAAACCGGGACAGCTGAAGCTTTCTTT. It translates to CASSQTGTAEAFF.

This clonotype was observed a single time. This chain links TRBV7-2 with TRBJ2-3; maybe TRBD1 (6 bases). This CDR3 has 16 residues. Germline CDR1 SGHTA, CDR2 FQGNSA. Trimming cost V 2 bases and J 1 base, with 13 bases left between them. The CDR3 nucleotides read TGTGCCAGCAGCTTAAGGGGGAGAGGGGGCACAGATACGCAGTATTTT. It yields the protein CASSLRGRGGTDTQYF.

The V call is TRBV7-2, the J call TRBJ1-3; D call uncertain. Trimming shortened V by 5 bases and J by 2 bases, and 16 bases separated the two germline ends. CDR3 size: 16 residues. Germline CDR1 is SGHTA and CDR2 is FQGNSA. The CDR3 loop reads CASSPGSGAPGNTIYF. In DNA, the CDR3 is TGTGCCAGCAGCCCGGGGTCCGGTGCTCCTGGAAACACCATATATTTT.

A word on this clonotype: A single base is all that separates this from a far larger clone, so a read error is likely. The rearrangement uses TRBV28 and TRBJ2-1; 9 bases agree with TRBD1. The assigned J gene may be wrong: the sequence end matches TRBJ2-5 better. Germline-derived CDR1 and CDR2 are MDHEN and SYDVKM. This CDR3 has 15 residues. CDR3 sequence (DNA): TGTGCCAGCAGTCCCCAGGACAGGGGCAGGGAGACCCAGTACTTC. Translating gives CASSPQDRGRETQYF.

This clonotype was recorded at least ten times. This chain uses TRBV11-2 with TRBJ2-1; D assignment may be TRBD1 or TRBD2 (5 bases each). The V gene's germline CDR1 is SGHAT and CDR2 FQNNGV. This CDR3 is 14 amino acids long. The V end lost 5 bases, the J end lost 5 bases, and 13 bases lay between the germline ends. The CDR3 region has the DNA TGTGCCAGCAGCCGTCCCGGGGCAAACAATGAGCAGTTCTTC. It encodes CASSRPGANNEQFF.